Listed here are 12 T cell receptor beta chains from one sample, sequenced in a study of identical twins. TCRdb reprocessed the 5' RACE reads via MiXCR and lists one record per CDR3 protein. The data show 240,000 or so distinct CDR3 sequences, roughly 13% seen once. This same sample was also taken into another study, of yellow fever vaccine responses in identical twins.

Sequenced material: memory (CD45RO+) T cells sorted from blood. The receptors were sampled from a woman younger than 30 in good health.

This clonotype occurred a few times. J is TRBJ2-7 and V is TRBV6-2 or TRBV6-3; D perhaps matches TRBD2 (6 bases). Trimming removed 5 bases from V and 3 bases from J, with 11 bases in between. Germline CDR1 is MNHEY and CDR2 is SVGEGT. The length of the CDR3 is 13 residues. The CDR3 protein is CASSPLGGYEQYF. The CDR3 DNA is TGTGCCAGCAGTCCCTTGGGGGGCTACGAGCAGTACTTC.

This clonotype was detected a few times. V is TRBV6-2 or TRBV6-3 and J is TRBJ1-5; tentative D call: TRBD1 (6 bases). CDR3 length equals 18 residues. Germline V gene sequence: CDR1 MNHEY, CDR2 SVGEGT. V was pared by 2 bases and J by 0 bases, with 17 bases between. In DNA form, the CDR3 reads TGTGCCAGCAGTTACGGCCGGGGACACCCGAATAGCAATCAGCCCCAGCATTTT. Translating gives CASSYGRGHPNSNQPQHF.

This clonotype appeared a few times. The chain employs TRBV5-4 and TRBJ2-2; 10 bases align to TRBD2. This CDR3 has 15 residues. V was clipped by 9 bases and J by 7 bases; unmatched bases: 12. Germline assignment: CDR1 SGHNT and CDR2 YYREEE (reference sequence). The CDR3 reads CATEELAGAHGELFF. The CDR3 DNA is TGTGCCACTGAGGAGCTAGCGGGAGCTCACGGGGAGCTGTTTTTT.

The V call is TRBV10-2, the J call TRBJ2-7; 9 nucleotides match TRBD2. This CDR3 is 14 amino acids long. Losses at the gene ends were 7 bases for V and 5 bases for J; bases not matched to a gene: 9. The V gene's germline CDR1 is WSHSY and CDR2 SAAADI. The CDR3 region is CASIQGLAGDEQYF. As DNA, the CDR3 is TGCGCCAGCATACAGGGGTTAGCGGGAGACGAGCAGTACTTC.

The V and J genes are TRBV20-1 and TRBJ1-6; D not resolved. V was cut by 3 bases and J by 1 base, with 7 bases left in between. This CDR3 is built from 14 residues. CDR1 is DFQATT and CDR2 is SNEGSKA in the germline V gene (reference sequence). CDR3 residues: CSASAGSYNSPLHF. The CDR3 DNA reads TGCAGTGCTAGCGCAGGTTCCTATAATTCACCCCTCCACTTT.

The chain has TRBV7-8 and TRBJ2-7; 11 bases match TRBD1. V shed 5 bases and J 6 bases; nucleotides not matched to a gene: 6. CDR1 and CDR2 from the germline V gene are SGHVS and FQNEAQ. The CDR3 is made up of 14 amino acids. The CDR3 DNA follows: TGTGCCAGCAGCAGCGGACAGGGGGCTAGCGAGCAGTACTTC. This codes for CASSSGQGASEQYF. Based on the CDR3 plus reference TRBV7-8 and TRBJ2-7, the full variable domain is GAGVSQSPRYKVAKRGQDVALRCDPISGHVSLFWYQQALGQGPEFLTYFQNEAQLDKSGLPSDRFFAERPEGSVSTLKIQRTQQEDSAVYLCASSSGQGASEQYFGPGTRLTVT.

CDR3 coding DNA: TGTGCCACCAGCAGAGATGGGTCCGGCGGGGATGAGCAGTTCTTC. It encodes CATSRDGSGGDEQFF. The rearrangement joins TRBV15 to TRBJ2-1, with a possible D match to TRBD2 (6 bases). The CDR3 spans 15 residues. Trimming took off 0 bases at V and 8 bases at J, with 14 bases between the two ends. CDR1 and CDR2 from the germline V gene are LNHNV and YYDKDF (reference sequence).

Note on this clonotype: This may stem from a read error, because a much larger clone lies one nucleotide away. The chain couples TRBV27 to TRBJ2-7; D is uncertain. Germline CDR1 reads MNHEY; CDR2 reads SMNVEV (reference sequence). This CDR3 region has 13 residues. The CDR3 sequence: CTSSFYSSDEQYF. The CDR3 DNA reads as TGTACCAGCAGTTTCTATTCTTCGGACGAGCAGTACTTC.

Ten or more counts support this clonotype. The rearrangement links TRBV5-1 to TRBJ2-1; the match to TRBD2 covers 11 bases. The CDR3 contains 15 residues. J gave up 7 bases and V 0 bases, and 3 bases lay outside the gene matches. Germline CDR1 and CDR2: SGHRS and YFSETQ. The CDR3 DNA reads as TGCGCCAGCAGCTTGGTAGGGACTAGCGGAAATGAGCAGTTCTTC. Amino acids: CASSLVGTSGNEQFF.

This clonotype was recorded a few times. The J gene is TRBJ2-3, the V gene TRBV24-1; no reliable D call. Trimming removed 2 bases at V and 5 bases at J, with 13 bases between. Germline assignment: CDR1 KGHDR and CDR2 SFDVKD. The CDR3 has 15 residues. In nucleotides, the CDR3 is TGTGCCACCAGTGATTCTCAAACGTGGGGAGATACGCAGTATTTT. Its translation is CATSDSQTWGDTQYF.

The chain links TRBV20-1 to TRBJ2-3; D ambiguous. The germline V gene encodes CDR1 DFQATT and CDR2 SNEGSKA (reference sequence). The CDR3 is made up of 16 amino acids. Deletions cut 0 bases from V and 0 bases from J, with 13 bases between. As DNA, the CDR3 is TGCAGTGCTAGAGATTTAGGGATTTCTAGCACAGATACGCAGTATTTT. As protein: CSARDLGISSTDTQYF.

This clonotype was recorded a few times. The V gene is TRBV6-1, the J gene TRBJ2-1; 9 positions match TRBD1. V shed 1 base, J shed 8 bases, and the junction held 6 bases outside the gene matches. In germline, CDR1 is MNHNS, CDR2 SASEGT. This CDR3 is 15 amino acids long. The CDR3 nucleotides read TGTGCCAGCAGTGAAGTGGGGACAGGGAGAGATGAGCAGTTCTTC. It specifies CASSEVGTGRDEQFF.